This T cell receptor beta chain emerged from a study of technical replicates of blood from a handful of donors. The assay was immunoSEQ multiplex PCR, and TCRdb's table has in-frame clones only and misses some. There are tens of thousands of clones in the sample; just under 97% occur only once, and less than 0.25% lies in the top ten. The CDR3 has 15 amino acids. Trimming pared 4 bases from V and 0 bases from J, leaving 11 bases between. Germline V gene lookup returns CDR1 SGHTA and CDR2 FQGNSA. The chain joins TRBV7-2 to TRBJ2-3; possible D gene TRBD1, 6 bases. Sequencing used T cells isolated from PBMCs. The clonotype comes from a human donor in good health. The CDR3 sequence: CASSSHTGSTDTQYF. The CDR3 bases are TGTGCCAGCAGCTCTCACACAGGGAGCACAGATACGCAGTATTTT.